These T cell receptor beta chains were read from a single sample in a study of regulatory T cells in long-lasting Graves disease. TCRdb re-called the multiplex PCR reads with MiXCR, one entry per CDR3 protein. The sample contains 350,000 to 450,000 distinct CDR3 sequences, about 21% of which appear only once. The sample was peripheral blood mononuclear cells (PBMCs), taken when the disease was refractory, from a patient treated with antithyroid drugs. The receptors originated from a female donor with Graves disease. Each CDR3 is given with its conserved first and last residue. D genes are given only for firm matches. A row's size may be missing; if present it is once, few, many or a size class.

TRBV7-9	-	few	TRBJ1-4	TGTGCCAGCAGCTTAGTGTGGGGCGCAACTAATGAAAAACTGTTTTTT	CASSLVWGATNEKLFF
TRBV19	-	-	TRBJ2-2	TGTGCCAGTAATAAGGATCCGGGAGCCGGGGAGCTGTTTTTT	CASNKDPGAGELFF
TRBV28	-	many	TRBJ1-4	TGTGCCAGCGGATTGGCCGGGACCTGGGGTGAAAAACTGTTTTTT	CASGLAGTWGEKLFF
TRBV28	TRBD2	many	TRBJ2-7	TGTGCCAGCAGTTTACCCGGGAGGGTGATGGGCGAGCAGTACTTC	CASSLPGRVMGEQYF
TRBV18	-	many	TRBJ2-7	TGTGCCAGCTCATTCAGCCGGGACTCCTACGAGCAGTACTTC	CASSFSRDSYEQYF
TRBV27	-	few	TRBJ2-2	TGTGCCAGCAGTTTGGGACAAACATTCACCGGGGAGCTGTTTTTT	CASSLGQTFTGELFF
TRBV28	TRBD2	many	TRBJ2-5	TGTGCCAGCACACTAGCGGGAACGCAAGAGACCCAGTACTTC	CASTLAGTQETQYF
TRBV29-1	-	many	TRBJ1-1	TGCAGCGTTGAGGCGGGCAGGATGAACACTGAAGCTTTCTTT	CSVEAGRMNTEAFF
TRBV29-1	TRBD1	few	TRBJ1-1	TGCAGCACGCAGGACAGGTTGGAGTACACTGAAGCTTTCTTT	CSTQDRLEYTEAFF
TRBV28	TRBD1	many	TRBJ1-4	TGTGCCAGCAGTTTAGGAGGACAGGCAAACGAAAAACTGTTTTTT	CASSLGGQANEKLFF
TRBV7-9	-	many	TRBJ1-5	TGTGCCAGCAGCTCGGATAATCAGCCCCAGCATTTT	CASSSDNQPQHF
TRBV10-3	-	many	TRBJ1-2	TGTGCCATCAGTGAACTGGAGGGCTATGGCTACACCTTC	CAISELEGYGYTF
TRBV18	-	-	TRBJ2-2	TGTGCCAGCCCCGTGAACACCGGGGAGCTGTTTTTT	CASPVNTGELFF
TRBV28	-	many	TRBJ2-7	TGTGCCAGCAGTTCCCCGCACTCCAGGGACCCCTACGAGCAGTACTTC	CASSSPHSRDPYEQYF